The 14 T cell receptor beta chains below all came from one sample that was sequenced in a study of T cell responses to AZD1222 COVID-19 vaccine. The data were produced by immunoSEQ multiplex PCR, yet TCRdb's version contains in-frame clones alone and is incomplete. The sample has 120,000 or so clones; approximately 92% are singletons. Sequenced here: peripheral blood, sampled 28 days after the second dose of the MenACWY control vaccine. These receptors all come from an adult who received the MenACWY meningococcal vaccine as a control.

A remark on this clone: Within the sample, other DNA sequences also encode this same CDR3. The V call is TRBV28, the J call TRBJ1-5; TRBD1 agrees at 10 bases. J was trimmed by 2 bases and V by 4 bases; bases with no gene match: 2. This CDR3 comprises 15 residues. Germline values: CDR1 MDHEN, CDR2 SYDVKM. Written as DNA, the CDR3 is TGTGCCAGCAGTTCCGGGACAGGGGGCAATCAGCCCCAGCATTTT. Amino acids: CASSSGTGGNQPQHF.

The table lists this clone with a few counts. This chain connects TRBV10-3 to TRBJ2-3, with 9 bases fitting TRBD2. The J segment lost 0 bases and the V segment lost 6 bases, leaving 7 bases of the junction unmatched. CDR1 is ENHRY, CDR2 SYGVKD, per germline. This CDR3 region has 16 residues. In DNA form, the CDR3 reads TGTGCCATCAGGGACATGGCGGGGGGGAGCACAGATACGCAGTATTTT. Residues: CAIRDMAGGSTDTQYF.

V gene TRBV27 combines with J gene TRBJ2-1; the match to TRBD1 covers 8 bases. V lost 9 bases to trimming and J lost 0 bases; unmatched junction nucleotides: 7. The CDR3 covers 15 residues. Germline loops: CDR1 MNHEY, CDR2 SMNVEV (reference sequence). CDR3 sequence reads: CASTSTGGSYNEQFF. The CDR3 bases are TGTGCCAGTACCTCAACAGGGGGCTCCTACAATGAGCAGTTCTTC.

This chain uses TRBV28 with TRBJ1-2; 8 bases agree with TRBD1. Losses at the gene ends were 7 bases for V and 4 bases for J; bases not matched to a gene: 8. CDR1 and CDR2 from the germline V gene are MDHEN and SYDVKM. The CDR3 extends over 14 amino acids. CDR3 residues: CASTARGQSYGYTF. CDR3 nucleotide sequence: TGTGCCAGCACAGCCAGGGGGCAAAGCTATGGCTACACCTTC.

The chain carries TRBV6-5 and TRBJ1-2; D remains ambiguous. The CDR3 covers 16 residues. V lost 0 bases and J 7 bases, leaving 18 bases between the germline ends. Germline V gives CDR1 MNHEY, CDR2 SVGAGI. The CDR3 reads CASSYSSSHGLGGYTF. For the CDR3, the DNA is TGTGCCAGCAGTTACTCGAGTAGTCATGGGCTAGGTGGCTACACCTTC.

The chain has TRBV7-2 and TRBJ2-7; a possible D gene is TRBD1 (5 bases). Trimming took off 5 bases at V and 4 bases at J, with 12 bases between the two ends. The CDR3 is 13 amino acids. Germline V CDR1 and CDR2: SGHTA, FQGNSA. The CDR3 region is CASSLRAGYEQYV. The CDR3 DNA is TGTGCCAGCAGCCTAAGGGCAGGGTACGAGCAGTACGTC.

The rearrangement uses TRBV27 and TRBJ2-1, with 8 bases aligning to TRBD2. Germline assignment: CDR1 MNHEY and CDR2 SMNVEV (reference sequence). With V trimmed by 3 bases and J by 4 bases, 2 bases remained unmatched. This CDR3 spans 14 amino acids. The CDR3 DNA is TGTGCCAGCAGTTTGGGACTAGGATACAATGAGCAGTTCTTC. This sequence encodes CASSLGLGYNEQFF.

The chain employs TRBV12-3 or TRBV12-4 and TRBJ1-5, with 8 bases matching TRBD1. With V trimmed by 5 bases and J by 5 bases, 2 bases remained unmatched. This CDR3 has 13 amino acids. CDR3 residues: CASSLQGDQPQHF. The DNA of the CDR3 is TGTGCCAGCAGTCTACAGGGGGATCAGCCCCAGCATTTT.

This chain uses TRBV19 with TRBJ1-1; TRBD1 is a possible D gene (6 bases). V was clipped by 8 bases and J by 3 bases, with 31 bases between them. The CDR3 consists of 19 residues. Per germline, CDR1 LNHDA and CDR2 SQIVND (reference sequence). As DNA, the CDR3 is TGTGCCAGTCGTGCCGGAGAGGGCAGGGGCGGTGGTAGCGACACTGAAGCTTTCTTT. Its translation is CASRAGEGRGGGSDTEAFF.

This clone came up a few times. This CDR3 is CASSPAGGETSYEQYF. The CDR3, as DNA: TGTGCCAGCTCTCCTGCCGGGGGGGAAACGTCCTACGAGCAGTACTTC. This sequence joins TRBV18 and TRBJ2-7; TRBD2 matches 8 bases. V was pared by 6 bases and J by 1 base, with 11 bases of the junction left unmatched. The CDR3 extends over 16 amino acids. Germline V gene sequence: CDR1 KGHSH, CDR2 LQKENI.

The chain couples TRBV19 to TRBJ2-1; D perhaps matches TRBD2 (5 bases). V was cut by 6 bases and J by 9 bases, with 9 bases left in between. There are 11 residues in the CDR3. Germline V gene lookup returns CDR1 LNHDA and CDR2 SQIVND (reference sequence). The CDR3 loop reads CASRSGSEQFF. The CDR3 region has the DNA TGTGCCAGTAGGTCGGGGAGTGAGCAGTTCTTC.

On this clone: Other DNA sequences in the sample encode the same CDR3. This chain links TRBV12-3 or TRBV12-4 with TRBJ2-7; D is perhaps TRBD2 (5 bases). This CDR3 is 13 amino acids long. The V end was cut by 0 bases, the J end by 4 bases, with 7 bases between. CDR3 sequence reads: CASSLAGAYEQYF. CDR3 in DNA: TGTGCCAGCAGTTTAGCGGGAGCTTACGAGCAGTACTTC.

V is TRBV7-8 and J is TRBJ2-1; D is unresolved. Germline V gene data show CDR1 as SGHVS and CDR2 as FQNEAQ. The V end was cut by 7 bases, the J end by 0 bases, with 13 bases between. This CDR3 contains 15 residues. CDR3: CASNDVGSSYNEQFF. The CDR3, as DNA: TGTGCCAGCAACGACGTAGGAAGCTCCTACAATGAGCAGTTCTTC.

This clone was seen just once. The chain employs TRBV7-8 and TRBJ1-5, with 7 nucleotides matching TRBD1. The CDR3 spans 16 residues. CDR1 and CDR2 (germline): SGHVS, FQNEAQ. With 5 bases clipped from V and 2 bases from J, the junction kept 9 bases outside the gene matches. The CDR3: CASSPSDRVGNQPQHF. The CDR3 nucleotides read TGTGCCAGCAGCCCCTCCGACAGGGTTGGCAATCAGCCCCAGCATTTT.